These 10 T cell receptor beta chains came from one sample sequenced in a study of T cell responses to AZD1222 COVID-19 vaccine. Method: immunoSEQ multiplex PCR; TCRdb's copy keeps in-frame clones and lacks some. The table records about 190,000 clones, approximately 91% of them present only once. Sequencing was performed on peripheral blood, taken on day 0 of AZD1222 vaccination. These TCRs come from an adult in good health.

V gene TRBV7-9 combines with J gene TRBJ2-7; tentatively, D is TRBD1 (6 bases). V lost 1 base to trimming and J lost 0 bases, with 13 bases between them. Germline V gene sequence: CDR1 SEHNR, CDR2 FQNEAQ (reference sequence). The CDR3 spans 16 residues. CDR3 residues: CASSLETGRSSYEQYF. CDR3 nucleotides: TGTGCCAGCAGCTTAGAGACAGGACGGAGCTCCTACGAGCAGTACTTC.

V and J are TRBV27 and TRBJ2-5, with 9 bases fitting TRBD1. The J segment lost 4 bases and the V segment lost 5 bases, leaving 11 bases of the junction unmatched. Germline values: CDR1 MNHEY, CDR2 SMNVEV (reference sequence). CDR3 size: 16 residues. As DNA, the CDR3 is TGTGCCAGCAGTCTCACACGGGACAGGGCAGCAGAGACCCAGTACTTC. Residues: CASSLTRDRAAETQYF.

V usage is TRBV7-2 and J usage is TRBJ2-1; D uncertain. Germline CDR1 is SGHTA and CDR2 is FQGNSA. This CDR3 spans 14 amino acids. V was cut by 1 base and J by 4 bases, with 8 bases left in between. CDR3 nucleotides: TGTGCCAGCAGCTTAGTCCTGGCTTACAATGAGCAGTTCTTC. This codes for CASSLVLAYNEQFF.

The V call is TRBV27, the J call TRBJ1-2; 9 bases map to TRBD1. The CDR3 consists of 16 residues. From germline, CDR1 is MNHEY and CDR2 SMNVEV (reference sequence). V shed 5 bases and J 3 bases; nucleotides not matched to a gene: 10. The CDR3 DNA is TGTGCCAGCAGTATTAGCAGGACAGGGGTCGACTATGGCTACACCTTC. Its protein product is CASSISRTGVDYGYTF.

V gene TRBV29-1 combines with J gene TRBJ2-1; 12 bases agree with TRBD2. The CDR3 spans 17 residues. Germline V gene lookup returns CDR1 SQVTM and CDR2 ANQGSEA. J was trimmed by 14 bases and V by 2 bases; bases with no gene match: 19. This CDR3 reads CSVEIATGLAGWGNEFF. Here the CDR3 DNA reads TGCAGCGTTGAAATTGCTACCGGACTAGCGGGATGGGGAAATGAGTTCTTC.

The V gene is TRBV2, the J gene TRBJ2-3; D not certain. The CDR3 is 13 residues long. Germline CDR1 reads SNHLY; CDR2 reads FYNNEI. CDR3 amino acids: CVSLESDTDTQYF. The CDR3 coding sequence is TGTGTCTCCCTAGAATCCGACACAGATACGCAGTATTTT. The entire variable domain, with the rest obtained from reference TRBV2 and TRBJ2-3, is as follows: EPEVTQTPSHQVTQMGQEVILRCVPISNHLYFYWYRQILGQKVEFLVSFYNNEISEKSEIFDDQFSVERPDGSNFTLKIRSTKLEDSAMYFCVSLESDTDTQYFGPGTRLTVL.

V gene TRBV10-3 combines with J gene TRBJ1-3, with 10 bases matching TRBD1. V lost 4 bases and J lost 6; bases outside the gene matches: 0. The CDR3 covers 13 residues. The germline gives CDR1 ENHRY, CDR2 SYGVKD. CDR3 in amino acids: CAISGQGANTIYF. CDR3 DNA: TGTGCCATCAGTGGACAGGGGGCAAACACCATATATTTT.

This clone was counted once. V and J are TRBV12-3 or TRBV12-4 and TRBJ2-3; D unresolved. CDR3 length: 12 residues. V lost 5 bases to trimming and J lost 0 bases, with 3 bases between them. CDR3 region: CASSRSTDTQYF. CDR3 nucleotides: TGTGCCAGCAGTCGCAGCACAGATACGCAGTATTTT.

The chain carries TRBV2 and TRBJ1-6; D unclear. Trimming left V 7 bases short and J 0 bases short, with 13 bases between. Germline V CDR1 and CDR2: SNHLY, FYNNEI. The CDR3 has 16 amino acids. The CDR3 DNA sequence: TGTGCCAGCAACGGACGGACCCACTCCTATAATTCACCCCTCCACTTT. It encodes CASNGRTHSYNSPLHF.

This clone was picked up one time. CDR3 region: CASSREIAGALNNEQFF. The CDR3, as DNA: TGCGCCAGCAGCCGGGAAATAGCGGGGGCGTTAAACAATGAGCAGTTCTTC. The V call is TRBV5-1, the J call TRBJ2-1; 9 bases align to TRBD2. This CDR3 has 17 residues. Germline CDR1 is SGHRS and CDR2 is YFSETQ. Trimming took 4 bases from V and 5 from J; bases not matched to a gene: 13. Variable domain in full (rest from reference TRBV5-1 and TRBJ2-1): KAGVTQTPRYLIKTRGQQVTLSCSPISGHRSVSWYQQTPGQGLQFLFEYFSETQRNKGNFPGRFSGRQFSNSRSEMNVSTLELGDSALYLCASSREIAGALNNEQFFGPGTRLTVL.